This TCR beta chain was obtained from a study of T cell responses to AZD1222 COVID-19 vaccine. The CDR3 extends over 15 amino acids. Trimming stripped 6 bases from V and 2 bases from J, with 14 bases between. Looked up from germline, CDR1 is ENHRY and CDR2 is SYGVKD. Here immunoSEQ multiplex PCR was the method, and the copy in TCRdb shows in-frame clones only, minus some. The profile shows some 140,000 clones, around 93% of them singletons. This specimen consisted of peripheral blood, obtained on day 0 of AZD1222 vaccination. This chain links TRBV10-3 with TRBJ2-1; possibly TRBD2 for D (6 bases). This clonotype originated in an adult in good health. This chain's CDR3 is CAISGSAGTYNEQFF. The CDR3 DNA reads as TGTGCCATCAGCGGGTCGGCGGGAACCTACAATGAGCAGTTCTTC.